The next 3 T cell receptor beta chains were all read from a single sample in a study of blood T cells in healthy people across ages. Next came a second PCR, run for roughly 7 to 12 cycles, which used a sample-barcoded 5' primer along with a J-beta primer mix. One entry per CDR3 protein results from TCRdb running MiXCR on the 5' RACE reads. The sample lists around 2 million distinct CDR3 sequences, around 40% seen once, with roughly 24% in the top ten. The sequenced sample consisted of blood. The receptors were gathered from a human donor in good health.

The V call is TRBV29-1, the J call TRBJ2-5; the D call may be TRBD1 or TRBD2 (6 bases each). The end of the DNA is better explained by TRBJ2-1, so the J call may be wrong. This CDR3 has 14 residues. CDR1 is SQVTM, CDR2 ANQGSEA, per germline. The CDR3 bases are TGCAGCGTTGAAGGGGGGGACACCGAAGAGACCCAGTTCTTC. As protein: CSVEGGDTEETQFF.

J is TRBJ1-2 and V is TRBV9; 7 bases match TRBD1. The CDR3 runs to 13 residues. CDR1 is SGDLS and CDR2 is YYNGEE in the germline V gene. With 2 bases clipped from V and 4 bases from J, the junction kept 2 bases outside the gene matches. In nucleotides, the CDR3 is TGTGCCAGCAGCGTTAGGGACAGCTATGGCTACACCTTC. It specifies CASSVRDSYGYTF. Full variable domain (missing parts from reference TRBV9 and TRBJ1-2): DSGVTQTPKHLITATGQRVTLRCSPRSGDLSVYWYQQSLDQGLQFLIQYYNGEERAKGNILERFSAQQFPDLHSELNLSSLELGDSALYFCASSVRDSYGYTFGSGTRLTVV.

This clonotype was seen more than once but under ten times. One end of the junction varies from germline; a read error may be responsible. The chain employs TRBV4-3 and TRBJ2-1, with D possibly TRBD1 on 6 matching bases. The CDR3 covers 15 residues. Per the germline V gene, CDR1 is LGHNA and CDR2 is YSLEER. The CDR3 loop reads CASSQDGLWDNERFF. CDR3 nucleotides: TGCGCCAGCAGCCAAGATGGACTTTGGGACAATGAGCGGTTCTTC.